The clone carrying this T cell receptor (beta chain) was seen ten or more times. The antigen remains unidentified. The germline V gene encodes CDR1 MDHEN and CDR2 SYDVKM. This CDR3 contains 13 residues. V lost 3 bases, J lost 12 bases, and 8 bases stayed unmatched. The entry originates in a study of T cells in Graves' hyperthyroidism and ophthalmopathy. Overall study findings and caveats: Blood shared most expanded thyroid clonotypes above 0.001.

TCR beta CDR3 regions were amplified from RNA transcripts. Researchers ran a first-round RT-PCR on the TCR CDR3 using the HTBI primer set. TCRdb reprocessed the multiplex PCR reads with MiXCR, giving one entry per CDR3 protein. The sample records around 290,000 distinct CDR3 sequences, about 17% being singletons. The V and J genes are TRBV28 and TRBJ2-1; 7 bases map to TRBD1. This clonotype was obtained from a woman in her fifties or sixties with Graves' ophthalmopathy. Material for sequencing was blood. The CDR3 protein is CASSFTGVPLQFF. The CDR3 DNA reads as TGTGCCAGCAGTTTTACAGGGGTCCCATTGCAGTTCTTC.